This paragraph covers one TCR beta chain sequence. Its antigen remains unidentified. The sample comes from a study of Graves' ophthalmopathy and Graves' hyperthyroidism. This CDR3 is built from 13 residues. Germline-derived CDR1 and CDR2 are KGHDR and SFDVKD. The J segment lost 4 bases and the V segment lost 7 bases, leaving 3 bases of the junction unmatched. Broader study findings: Most expanded thyroid clonotypes above 0.001 frequency also appeared in blood.

Using RNA transcripts, the TCR beta CDR3 regions were amplified. In the first round, RT-PCR was carried out with HTBI primers, and a multiplex PCR formed the second round. From the multiplex PCR reads, TCRdb called clonotypes with MiXCR, one entry per CDR3 protein. The sample lists a few hundred thousand distinct CDR3 sequences; roughly 17% were seen once. This clonotype originated in an adult woman with stable Graves' hyperthyroidism. Sample: peripheral blood. The chain links TRBV24-1 to TRBJ1-5; 7 nucleotides align to TRBD1. DNA of the CDR3: TGTGCCACCAGGGGACAGCCGAATCAGCCCCAGCATTTT. As protein: CATRGQPNQPQHF.